This T cell receptor beta chain was sequenced in a study of CD4 T cells in relation to SARS-CoV-2 and coronaviruses. In the study overall: The HLA restriction of the shared crossreactive spike epitopes was mapped.

This clone was observed a few times. Its antigen is not identified. The CDR3 is 13 residues long. After removal of 8 bases from V and 8 bases from J, the junction contained 7 bases not matched to a gene. In germline, CDR1 is LNHDA, CDR2 SQIVND (reference sequence). The method was immunoSEQ multiplex PCR; TCRdb's version includes in-frame clones alone and lacks a portion of them. This repertoire shows more than 35,000 clones, 60% to 80% found once; its top ten account for over 20%. J is TRBJ1-2 and V is TRBV19, with 11 bases matching TRBD1. Source material: memory CD4+ T cells from PBMCs, cultured in vitro. This TCR was recovered from an adult with COVID-19. DNA of the CDR3: TGTGCCAGTCGGACAGGGGGCTTGAGGGGCTACACCTTC. Protein product: CASRTGGLRGYTF.